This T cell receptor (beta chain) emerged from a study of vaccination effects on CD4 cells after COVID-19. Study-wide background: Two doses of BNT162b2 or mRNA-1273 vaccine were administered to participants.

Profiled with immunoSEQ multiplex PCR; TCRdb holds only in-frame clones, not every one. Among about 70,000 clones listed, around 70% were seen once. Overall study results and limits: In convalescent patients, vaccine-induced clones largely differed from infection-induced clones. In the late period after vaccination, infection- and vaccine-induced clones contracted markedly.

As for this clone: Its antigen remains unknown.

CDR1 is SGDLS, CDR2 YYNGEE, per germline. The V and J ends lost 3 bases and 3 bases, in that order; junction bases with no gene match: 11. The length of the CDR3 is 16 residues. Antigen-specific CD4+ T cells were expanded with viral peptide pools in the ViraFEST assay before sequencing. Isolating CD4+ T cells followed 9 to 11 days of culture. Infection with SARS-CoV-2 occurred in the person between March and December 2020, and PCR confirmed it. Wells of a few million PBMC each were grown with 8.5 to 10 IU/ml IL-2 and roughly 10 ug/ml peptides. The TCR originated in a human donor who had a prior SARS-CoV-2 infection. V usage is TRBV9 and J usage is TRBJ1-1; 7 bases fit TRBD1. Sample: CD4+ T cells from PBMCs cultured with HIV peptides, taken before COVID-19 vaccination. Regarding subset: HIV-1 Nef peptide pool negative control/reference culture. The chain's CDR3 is CASSAQTGYRDTEAFF. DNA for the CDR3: TGTGCCAGCAGCGCTCAGACAGGGTATCGCGACACTGAAGCTTTCTTT.